These T cell receptor beta chains were read from a single sample in a study of blood T cells in healthy people across ages. In TCRdb, the 5' RACE reads were re-called with MiXCR into one record per CDR3 protein. The data contain roughly 730,000 distinct CDR3 sequences, around 50% of them seen just once; the ten biggest clones take up roughly 26%. Sequencing was done on a sample of blood. Receptor source: a man aged 40-50 years in good health. CDR3s include the opening cysteine and the closing phenylalanine or tryptophan. Fields, in order: D gene, clone size, V gene, J gene, CDR3 protein, CDR3 DNA. The D gene is left open where the match is weak. Clone size is stated in some rows and not others, as once, few, many or a class when expanded.

D: TRBD1
size: few
V: TRBV20-1
J: TRBJ2-4
CDR3: CSAIRGSNIQYF
DNA: TGCAGTGCTATCAGGGGGTCGAACATTCAGTACTTC

D: TRBD1
size: few
V: TRBV9
J: TRBJ1-2
CDR3: CASNDRVWGYTF
DNA: TGTGCCAGCAACGACAGGGTGTGGGGCTACACCTTC

D: TRBD1
size: .
V: TRBV12-3/TRBV12-4
J: TRBJ1-5
CDR3: CASSLDRGGNQPQHF
DNA: TGTGCCAGCAGTTTAGACAGGGGGGGTAATCAGCCCCAGCATTTT

D: .
size: .
V: TRBV27
J: TRBJ2-5
CDR3: CASSLVSGYQETQYF
DNA: TGTGCCAGCAGTTTAGTATCGGGGTACCAAGAGACCCAGTACTTC

D: .
size: few
V: TRBV6-5
J: TRBJ2-7
CDR3: CASSWQGVSYEQYF
DNA: TGTGCCAGCAGTTGGCAGGGCGTCTCCTACGAGCAGTACTTC

D: .
size: .
V: TRBV6-2/TRBV6-3
J: TRBJ1-5
CDR3: CASSPFDRSYSNQPQHF
DNA: TGTGCCAGCAGTCCTTTTGACAGGAGCTATAGCAATCAGCCCCAGCATTTT

D: TRBD2
size: .
V: TRBV15
J: TRBJ2-4
CDR3: CATGRETGGGENIQYF
DNA: TGTGCCACCGGCAGAGAAACAGGCGGGGGGGAAAACATTCAGTACTTC

D: .
size: few
V: TRBV11-2
J: TRBJ1-6
CDR3: CASSLGKSSPLHF
DNA: TGTGCCAGCAGCTTAGGCAAAAGTTCACCCCTCCACTTT

D: TRBD1
size: .
V: TRBV12-3/TRBV12-4
J: TRBJ2-1
CDR3: CASKFTPGQGARNEQFF
DNA: TGTGCCAGCAAATTCACGCCGGGACAGGGGGCTCGGAATGAGCAGTTCTTC

D: .
size: .
V: TRBV3-1
J: TRBJ2-6
CDR3: CASSQVLRPGANVLTF
DNA: TGTGCCAGCAGCCAAGTCTTGAGGCCTGGGGCCAACGTCCTGACTTTC

D: .
size: .
V: TRBV7-2
J: TRBJ2-7
CDR3: CAVGAYEQYF
DNA: TGTGCAGTCGGAGCCTACGAGCAGTACTTC

D: TRBD2
size: .
V: TRBV20-1
J: TRBJ2-3
CDR3: CSAREKGRTSGATDTQYF
DNA: TGCAGTGCTAGAGAAAAGGGTAGAACTAGCGGGGCCACAGATACGCAGTATTTT

D: .
size: few
V: TRBV2
J: TRBJ2-7
CDR3: CASLGTLYYEQYF
DNA: TGTGCCAGTCTTGGGACGTTGTACTACGAGCAGTACTTC

D: .
size: once
V: TRBV20-1
J: TRBJ2-7
CDR3: CSVPFAGAMAEQYF
DNA: TGCAGTGTTCCCTTTGCGGGGGCTATGGCTGAGCAGTACTTC

D: .
size: .
V: TRBV20-1
J: TRBJ1-4
CDR3: CSALGGSEKLFF
DNA: TGCAGTGCTTTAGGGGGGAGTGAAAAACTGTTTTTT

D: TRBD2
size: .
V: TRBV28
J: TRBJ2-7
CDR3: CASSPPGSGVYNEQYF
DNA: TGTGCCAGCAGCCCTCCGGGCAGCGGGGTCTACAATGAGCAGTACTTC

D: .
size: .
V: TRBV25-1
J: TRBJ2-3
CDR3: CASSESSGLGADTQYF
DNA: TGTGCCAGCAGTGAAAGTTCTGGGCTCGGCGCAGATACGCAGTATTTT

D: .
size: .
V: TRBV28
J: TRBJ2-3
CDR3: CASSIPGHSTDTQYF
DNA: TGTGCCAGCAGTATCCCGGGACATAGCACAGATACGCAGTATTTT

D: .
size: few
V: TRBV28
J: TRBJ2-1
CDR3: CASSLLQGYNEQFF
DNA: TGTGCCAGCAGTCTACTACAGGGCTACAATGAGCAGTTCTTC

D: .
size: .
V: TRBV27
J: TRBJ1-5
CDR3: CASRESGQPQHF
DNA: TGTGCCAGCAGGGAATCAGGGCAGCCTCAGCATTTT

D: .
size: .
V: TRBV20-1
J: TRBJ2-7
CDR3: CSAPRQSYEQYF
DNA: TGCAGTGCCCCACGTCAGTCCTACGAGCAGTACTTC

D: TRBD2
size: .
V: TRBV28
J: TRBJ2-3
CDR3: CASSLGGRGKDTQYF
DNA: TGTGCCAGCAGTTTAGGCGGGAGGGGGAAAGATACGCAGTATTTT

D: .
size: .
V: TRBV20-1
J: TRBJ2-1
CDR3: CSAALGGGSYNEQFF
DNA: TGCAGTGCTGCCCTCGGGGGCGGGAGTTACAATGAGCAGTTCTTC

D: .
size: few
V: TRBV6-5
J: TRBJ2-5
CDR3: CASSYSPGQETQYF
DNA: TGTGCCAGCAGTTACTCGCCGGGCCAAGAGACCCAGTACTTC

D: TRBD2
size: .
V: TRBV20-1
J: TRBJ2-5
CDR3: CSAWWRELGETQYF
DNA: TGCAGTGCTTGGTGGCGGGAGTTAGGAGAGACCCAGTACTTC

D: TRBD2
size: .
V: TRBV7-2
J: TRBJ2-7
CDR3: CASSFRGGRSNEQYF
DNA: TGTGCCAGCAGCTTTCGGGGGGGGAGGTCCAATGAGCAGTACTTC

D: TRBD1
size: .
V: TRBV4-1
J: TRBJ2-7
CDR3: CASSQAKSGGPYEQYF
DNA: TGCGCCAGCAGCCAAGCGAAGTCAGGGGGCCCCTACGAGCAGTACTTC

D: .
size: .
V: TRBV6-2/TRBV6-3
J: TRBJ2-1
CDR3: CASSYKARRSDEQFF
DNA: TGTGCCAGCAGTTATAAGGCCCGGAGGAGCGATGAGCAGTTCTTC

D: .
size: .
V: TRBV20-1
J: TRBJ1-5
CDR3: CSAGRGVGNQPQHF
DNA: TGCAGTGCGGGAAGAGGTGTAGGAAATCAGCCCCAGCATTTT

D: .
size: .
V: TRBV28
J: TRBJ1-6
CDR3: CASSSHGTDNSPLHF
DNA: TGTGCCAGCAGTTCCCACGGGACCGATAATTCACCCCTCCACTTT

D: .
size: few
V: TRBV28
J: TRBJ2-7
CDR3: CASSLVGPLGEQYF
DNA: TGTGCCAGCAGTTTAGTCGGGCCCCTAGGAGAGCAGTACTTC

D: .
size: once
V: TRBV24-1
J: TRBJ2-4
CDR3: CATSETTNQGIQYF
DNA: TGTGCCACCAGTGAAACCACAAACCAGGGCATTCAGTACTTC

D: .
size: .
V: TRBV7-7
J: TRBJ2-6
CDR3: CASSPGLGGANVLTF
DNA: TGTGCTAGCAGCCCGGGCTTAGGTGGGGCCAACGTCCTGACTTTC

D: .
size: few
V: TRBV6-6
J: TRBJ2-3
CDR3: CASSRVGNADTQYF
DNA: TGTGCCAGCAGCCGCGTGGGCAACGCGGATACGCAGTATTTT

D: .
size: many
V: TRBV6-2/TRBV6-3
J: TRBJ2-5
CDR3: CASRKPHGRETQYF
DNA: TGTGCCAGCCGGAAGCCACATGGTCGAGAGACCCAGTACTTC

D: .
size: .
V: TRBV4-3
J: TRBJ2-1
CDR3: CASSHTGEAYNEQFF
DNA: TGCGCCAGCAGCCACACAGGGGAGGCATACAATGAGCAGTTCTTC

D: TRBD2
size: .
V: TRBV25-1
J: TRBJ2-1
CDR3: CASSESRAGVFPSNEQFF
DNA: TGTGCCAGCAGTGAATCTAGGGCGGGGGTCTTCCCCTCAAATGAGCAGTTCTTC

D: .
size: .
V: TRBV20-1
J: TRBJ2-1
CDR3: CSASSGAVQFF
DNA: TGCAGTGCTAGCTCGGGGGCGGTTCAGTTCTTC